Each of the 20 T cell receptor beta chains below was sequenced from the same sample in a study of blood T cell repertoires in COVID-19. Sequencing used immunoSEQ multiplex PCR; TCRdb keeps in-frame clones, though not all of them. This sample yields approximately 260,000 clones, of which less than 90% are seen a single time; about 4.9% belongs to the top ten. The specimen was peripheral blood. The receptors originated from a man between 60 and 75 years old who had recovered from COVID-19.

The rearrangement links TRBV2 to TRBJ2-1; D is possibly TRBD2 (6 bases). The V end lost 2 bases, the J end lost 3 bases, and 14 bases lay between the germline ends. Germline CDR1 is SNHLY and CDR2 is FYNNEI. The CDR3 is 16 amino acids. The DNA for the CDR3 is TGTGCCAGCAGTGAAAGTCCTGCGGGATACTACAATGAGCAGTTCTTC. It is translated as CASSESPAGYYNEQFF.

This clone came up once. The DNA of the CDR3 is TGTGCCAGCAGCTGGACAGCCCACAATGAGCAGTTCTTC. Encoded protein: CASSWTAHNEQFF. This chain uses TRBV27 with TRBJ2-1; possible D gene TRBD1, 6 bases. This CDR3 region has 13 residues. V shed 6 bases and J shed 5 bases, with 11 bases lying between them. CDR1 is MNHEY and CDR2 is SMNVEV in the germline V gene (reference sequence).

The chain links TRBV6-2 or TRBV6-3 to TRBJ2-7; 7 bases are shared with TRBD1. The V gene's germline CDR1 is MNHEY and CDR2 SVGEGT. After removal of 0 bases from V and 9 bases from J, the junction contained 11 bases not matched to a gene. This CDR3 contains 15 residues. The CDR3 bases are TGTGCCAGCAGTTACTCGATTGGCTCAGGGGGAGTGCAGTACTTC. Amino acids: CASSYSIGSGGVQYF.

This clone was observed once. The chain carries TRBV18 and TRBJ1-6, with D hard to call. Germline V gene sequence: CDR1 KGHSH, CDR2 LQKENI. The ends were cut back, 2 bases at V and 9 bases at J, with 11 bases in the middle. The CDR3 length is 14 residues. CDR3 loop: CASSPGQDASPLHF. Here the CDR3 DNA reads TGTGCCAGCTCACCAGGGCAGGATGCTTCACCCCTCCACTTT. The full variable domain, its missing parts supplied by reference TRBV18 and TRBJ1-6, is NAGVMQNPRHLVRRRGQEARLRCSPMKGHSHVYWYRQLPEEGLKFMVYLQKENIIDESGMPKERFSAEFPKEGPSILRIQQVVRGDSAAYFCASSPGQDASPLHFGNGTRLTVT.

This clone was recorded only once. The rearrangement links TRBV19 to TRBJ1-4; D is perhaps TRBD1 (6 bases). V dropped 2 bases and J dropped 7 bases, with 14 bases sitting between them. This CDR3 region has 15 residues. Germline V gene lookup returns CDR1 LNHDA and CDR2 SQIVND (reference sequence). CDR3 DNA sequence: TGTGCCAGTAGTATAATTACAGGGCGGCGTGAAAAACTGTTTTTT. This gives the protein CASSIITGRREKLFF.

The chain has TRBV6-2 or TRBV6-3 and TRBJ1-4; no reliable D call. Between the trimmed V and J ends, which lost 0 bases and 8 bases, there was a span of 13 bases. Germline-derived CDR1 and CDR2 are MNHEY and SVGEGT. The CDR3 covers 15 residues. The CDR3 protein is CASSYSDPGGEKLFF. The CDR3 DNA follows: TGTGCCAGCAGTTACTCAGATCCGGGAGGGGAAAAACTGTTTTTT.

This clone was counted a single time. The genes are TRBV5-1 and TRBJ1-2, with TRBD1 matching 7 bases. Germline V gives CDR1 SGHRS, CDR2 YFSETQ. V lost 4 bases and J lost 0; bases outside the gene matches: 6. The CDR3 has 15 residues. CDR3 region: CASSRGQRANYGYTF. In DNA, the CDR3 is TGCGCCAGCAGCCGGGGACAGCGAGCTAACTATGGCTACACCTTC.

The V call is TRBV19, the J call TRBJ1-2, with no clear D. This CDR3 spans 15 amino acids. Germline V gene data show CDR1 as LNHDA and CDR2 as SQIVND (reference sequence). Trimming left V 5 bases short and J 7 bases short, with 20 bases between. CDR3 nucleotides: TGTGCCAGTAGTGGTTCAGCCCTTAGCTCTCGTGGCTACACCTTC. Translated, it gives CASSGSALSSRGYTF.

This chain joins TRBV5-4 and TRBJ2-7; 8 bases are a match to TRBD2. Trimming took 4 bases from V and 4 from J; bases not matched to a gene: 19. CDR1 is SGHNT, CDR2 YYREEE, per germline (reference sequence). The CDR3 runs 18 residues. CDR3 DNA sequence: TGTGCCAGCAGCCCTCCCGGACGGGAGGGCCCTTTCGTTTACGAGCAGTACTTC. This sequence encodes CASSPPGREGPFVYEQYF. The variable domain in full, completed from reference TRBV5-4 and TRBJ2-7, reads ETGVTQSPTHLIKTRGQQVTLRCSSQSGHNTVSWYQQALGQGPQFIFQYYREEENGRGNFPPRFSGLQFPNYSSELNVNALELDDSALYLCASSPPGREGPFVYEQYFGPGTRLTVT.

This sequence joins TRBV7-9 and TRBJ2-7; TRBD1 matches 11 bases. The ends lost 6 bases at V and 2 bases at J; junction bases unmatched: 6. This CDR3 region has 15 residues. The germline V gene has CDR1 SEHNR and CDR2 FQNEAQ (reference sequence). CDR3 in amino acids: CASSSRGQGAYEQYF. CDR3 bases: TGTGCCAGCAGTTCCCGGGGACAGGGGGCCTACGAGCAGTACTTC. The whole variable domain, filled in from reference TRBV7-9 and TRBJ2-7, reads DTGVSQNPRHKITKRGQNVTFRCDPISEHNRLYWYRQTLGQGPEFLTYFQNEAQLEKSRLLSDRFSAERPKGSFSTLEIQRTEQGDSAMYLCASSSRGQGAYEQYFGPGTRLTVT.

This clone was detected only once. The chain joins TRBV11-2 to TRBJ1-2; 7 nucleotides match TRBD1. Trimming removed 5 bases from V and 5 bases from J; junction bases left unmatched: 8. The CDR3 consists of 14 residues. Germline V lookup: CDR1 SGHAT, CDR2 FQNNGV. CDR3 in amino acids: CASSEGTAAYGYTF. CDR3 in DNA: TGTGCCAGCAGCGAAGGGACAGCTGCATATGGCTACACCTTC.

The V and J genes are TRBV6-4 and TRBJ2-3; TRBD1 matches at 9 bases. This CDR3 is built from 15 residues. V was pared by 6 bases and J by 8 bases, with 12 bases of the junction left unmatched. From germline, CDR1 is MRHNA and CDR2 SNTAGT. The CDR3 loop is CASSITGGAVATQYF. In nucleotides, the CDR3 is TGTGCCAGCAGCATTACAGGGGGCGCGGTTGCTACGCAGTATTTT.

The V and J genes are TRBV3-1 (or the pseudogene TRBV3-2) and TRBJ2-3; TRBD2 matches at 9 bases. Losses at the gene ends were 1 base for V and 3 bases for J; bases not matched to a gene: 8. The CDR3 contains 17 residues. Per the germline V gene, CDR1 is LGHDT and CDR2 is YNNKEL (reference sequence). DNA of the CDR3: TGTGCCAGCAGCCAAGGGTTCCGAGCGGGAGGTACAGATACGCAGTATTTT. As protein: CASSQGFRAGGTDTQYF.

The chain links TRBV30 to TRBJ1-4, with D possibly TRBD1 on 5 matching bases. Deletions cut 2 bases from V and 8 bases from J, with 12 bases between. Germline values: CDR1 GTSNPN, CDR2 SVGIG (reference sequence). CDR3 length: 13 amino acids. The CDR3: CAWSRQSPEKLFF. Written as DNA, the CDR3 is TGTGCCTGGAGTCGACAGTCTCCGGAAAAACTGTTTTTT.

The chain joins TRBV6-6 to TRBJ2-3, with D possibly being TRBD1 (5 bases). Deletions cut 2 bases from V and 6 bases from J, with 18 bases between. The germline CDR1 and CDR2 sequences are MNHNY and SVGAGI (reference sequence). The CDR3 has 16 residues. The CDR3 bases are TGTGCCAGCAGTTACCCCCAGGGCCCGAGCCTGGATACGCAGTATTTT. Translating gives CASSYPQGPSLDTQYF.

This chain joins TRBV7-6 and TRBJ2-1; no reliable D call. CDR3 length: 14 residues. V lost 5 bases and J 6 bases, leaving 14 bases between the germline ends. Looked up from germline, CDR1 is SGHVS and CDR2 is FNYEAQ. The CDR3 loop is CASSASISPNEQFF. The CDR3 DNA reads as TGTGCCAGCAGCGCATCCATAAGCCCCAATGAGCAGTTCTTC.

The chain carries TRBV7-8 and TRBJ2-1; 7 bases map to TRBD1. V lost 5 bases to trimming and J lost 10 bases; unmatched junction nucleotides: 8. Germline values: CDR1 SGHVS, CDR2 FQNEAQ. The length of the CDR3 is 13 residues. The CDR3 nucleotides are TGTGCCAGCAGCACCCGGACAGGTTGGGAGCAGTTCTTC. Its protein product is CASSTRTGWEQFF. Looking up the rest from reference TRBV7-8 and TRBJ2-1 gives the full variable domain: GAGVSQSPRYKVAKRGQDVALRCDPISGHVSLFWYQQALGQGPEFLTYFQNEAQLDKSGLPSDRFFAERPEGSVSTLKIQRTQQEDSAVYLCASSTRTGWEQFFGPGTRLTVL.

This chain connects TRBV6-5 to TRBJ2-5; the match to TRBD1 covers 9 bases. V shed 5 bases, J shed 5 bases, and the junction held 6 bases outside the gene matches. This CDR3 is 14 amino acids long. CDR1 and CDR2 (germline): MNHEY, SVGAGI. The CDR3 loop is CASSPSDRGETQYF. The DNA for the CDR3 is TGTGCCAGCAGTCCCTCGGACAGGGGCGAGACCCAGTACTTC.

The rearrangement uses TRBV19 and TRBJ1-5; 7 bases are a match to TRBD1. From germline, CDR1 is LNHDA and CDR2 SQIVND (reference sequence). With V trimmed by 6 bases and J by 6 bases, 5 bases remained unmatched. This CDR3 has 13 residues. The CDR3 loop reads CASSDRAGQPQHF. The CDR3 DNA is TGTGCCAGTAGCGACAGGGCCGGTCAGCCCCAGCATTTT.

The genes are TRBV24-1 and TRBJ2-1, with TRBD2 as a possible D gene (6 bases). The CDR3 extends over 15 amino acids. Between the trimmed V and J ends, which lost 9 bases and 7 bases, there was a span of 21 bases. From germline, CDR1 is KGHDR and CDR2 SFDVKD. This CDR3 reads CATQGAGSSWNEQFF. CDR3 coding DNA: TGTGCCACCCAGGGCGCGGGGAGCAGTTGGAATGAGCAGTTCTTC.